This TCR beta chain was sequenced in a study of neoadjuvant nivolumab and ipilimumab in lung cancer. This CDR3 is built from 13 residues. Trimming removed 0 bases at V and 5 bases at J, with 5 bases between. Germline CDR1 reads SGHRS; CDR2 reads YFSETQ. TCRdb's table, derived via immunoSEQ multiplex PCR, lists solely in-frame clones and lacks some. In the table there are more than 20,000 clones, more than 75% of which are singletons. The TCR was taken from an adult with non-small cell lung cancer. The sequenced sample was tumor tissue, obtained after neoadjuvant nivolumab, alone or with ipilimumab, at or shortly before surgery. The chain recombines TRBV5-1 with TRBJ2-2; D is unresolved. The CDR3 nucleotides are TGCGCCAGCAGCTTGGTTGCAACCGGGGAGCTGTTTTTT. It is translated as CASSLVATGELFF.